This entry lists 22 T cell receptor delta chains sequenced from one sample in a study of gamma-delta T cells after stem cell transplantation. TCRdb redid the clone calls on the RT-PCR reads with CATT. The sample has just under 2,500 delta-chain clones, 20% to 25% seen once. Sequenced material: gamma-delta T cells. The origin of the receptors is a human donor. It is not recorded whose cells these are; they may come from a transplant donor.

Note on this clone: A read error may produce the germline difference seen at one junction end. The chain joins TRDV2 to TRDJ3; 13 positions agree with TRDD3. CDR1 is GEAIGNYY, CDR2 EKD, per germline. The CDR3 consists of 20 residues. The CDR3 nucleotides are TGTGCCTGTGACATTACTGGGGGATACGCGATCTCCTGTGACACCCGACAGATGTTTTTC. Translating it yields CACDITGGYAISCDTRQMFF.

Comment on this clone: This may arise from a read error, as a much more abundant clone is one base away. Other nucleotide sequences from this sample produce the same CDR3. The CDR3 DNA reads TGTGCCTGCGACATACTGGGGGATACAGCACAACTCTTCTTT. This encodes CACDILGDTAQLFF. This chain uses TRDV2 with TRDJ2; TRDD3 agrees at 10 bases. CDR1 is GEAIGNYY, CDR2 EKD, per germline. This CDR3 has 14 amino acids.

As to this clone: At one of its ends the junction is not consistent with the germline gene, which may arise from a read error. The CDR3 loop reads CAFDTRGDTTAQLFF. The CDR3 DNA follows: TGTGCCTTTGACACACGGGGGGATACGACAGCACAACTCTTCTTT. The chain joins TRDV2 to TRDJ2, with 9 bases fitting TRDD3. TCRdb records no J gene; here it was assigned by comparing the DNA to germline. CDR3 length: 15 residues. The germline V gene has CDR1 GEAIGNYY and CDR2 EKD.

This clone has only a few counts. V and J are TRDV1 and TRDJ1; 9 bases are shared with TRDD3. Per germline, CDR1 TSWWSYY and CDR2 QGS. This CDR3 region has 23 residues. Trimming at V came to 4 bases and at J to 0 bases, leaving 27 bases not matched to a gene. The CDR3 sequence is CALGAVGPLALSWGIGYTDKLIF. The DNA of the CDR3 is TGTGCTCTTGGGGCCGTGGGGCCCCTCGCTCTCTCCTGGGGGATTGGGTACACCGATAAACTCATCTTT.

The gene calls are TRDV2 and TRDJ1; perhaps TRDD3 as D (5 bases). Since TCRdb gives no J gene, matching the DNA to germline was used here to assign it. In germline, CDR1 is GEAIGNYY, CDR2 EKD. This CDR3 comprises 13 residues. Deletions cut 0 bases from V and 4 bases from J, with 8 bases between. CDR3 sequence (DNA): TGTGCCTGTGACACCGAGGGGAGCGATAAACTCATCTTT. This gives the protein CACDTEGSDKLIF.

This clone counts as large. The CDR3 DNA follows: TGTGCTCTTGGGGATGCCGCGTACTGGGGGATCACCGATAAACTCATCTTT. Amino acids: CALGDAAYWGITDKLIF. J is TRDJ1 and V is TRDV1, with 10 bases aligning to TRDD3. V lost 3 bases, J lost 1 base, and 8 bases stayed unmatched. This CDR3 has 17 amino acids. Germline CDR1 TSWWSYY, CDR2 QGS.

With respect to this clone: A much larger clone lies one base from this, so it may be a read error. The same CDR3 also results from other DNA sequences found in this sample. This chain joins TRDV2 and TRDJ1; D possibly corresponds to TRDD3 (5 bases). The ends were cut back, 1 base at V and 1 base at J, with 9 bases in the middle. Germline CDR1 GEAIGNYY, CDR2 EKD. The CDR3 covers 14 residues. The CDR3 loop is CACDTRWGTDKLIF. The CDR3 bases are TGTGCCTGTGACACGAGGTGGGGCACCGATAAACTCATCTTT.

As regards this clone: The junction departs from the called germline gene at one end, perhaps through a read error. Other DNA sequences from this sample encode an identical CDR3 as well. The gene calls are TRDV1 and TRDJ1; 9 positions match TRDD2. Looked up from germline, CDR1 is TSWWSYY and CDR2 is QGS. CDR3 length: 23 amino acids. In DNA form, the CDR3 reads TGCGCTCTTGGGGGCATCCACCCGACCTTCCTACGTGGTACCGCCACCGCCACCGATAAACTCATCTTT. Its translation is CALGGIHPTFLRGTATATDKLIF.

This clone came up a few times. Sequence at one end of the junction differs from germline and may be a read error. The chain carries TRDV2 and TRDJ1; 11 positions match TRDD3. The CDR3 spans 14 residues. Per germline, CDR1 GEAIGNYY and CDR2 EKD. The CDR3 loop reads CACDTWGIRDKLTF. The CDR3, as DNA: TGTGCCTGTGACACCTGGGGGATACGCGATAAACTCACCTTT.

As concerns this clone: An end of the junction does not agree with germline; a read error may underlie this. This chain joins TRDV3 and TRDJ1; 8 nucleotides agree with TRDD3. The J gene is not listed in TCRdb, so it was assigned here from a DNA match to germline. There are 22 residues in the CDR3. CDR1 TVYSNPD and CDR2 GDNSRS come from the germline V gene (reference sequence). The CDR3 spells CASRPGFFTYTGGLGDTDRLIF. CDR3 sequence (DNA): TGTGCCTCCCGTCCGGGCTTCTTTACCTATACTGGGGGCCTCGGGGACACCGATAGACTCATCTTT.

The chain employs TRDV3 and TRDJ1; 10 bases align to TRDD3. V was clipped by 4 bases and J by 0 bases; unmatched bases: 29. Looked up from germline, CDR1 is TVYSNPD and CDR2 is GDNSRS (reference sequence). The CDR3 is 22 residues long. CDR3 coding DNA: TGTGCCTCCTGTCTTGCAAAAGTCCTACGGGGGATACGTGAGGGGTACACCGATAAACTCATCTTT. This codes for CASCLAKVLRGIREGYTDKLIF. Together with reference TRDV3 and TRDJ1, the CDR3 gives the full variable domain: CDKVTQSSPDQTVASGSEVVLLCTYDTVYSNPDLFWYRIRPDYSFQFVFYGDNSRSEGADFTQGRFSVKHILTQKAFHLVISPVRTEDSATYYCASCLAKVLRGIREGYTDKLIFGKGTRVTVEP.

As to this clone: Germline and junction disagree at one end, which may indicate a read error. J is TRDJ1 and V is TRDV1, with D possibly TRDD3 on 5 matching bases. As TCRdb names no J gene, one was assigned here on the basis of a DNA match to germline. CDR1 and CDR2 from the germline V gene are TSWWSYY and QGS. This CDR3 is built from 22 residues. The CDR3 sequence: CAIGDTSTTGGPYHPGSGKLIF. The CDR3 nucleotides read TGTGCTATTGGGGACACCTCTACTACGGGAGGACCGTACCACCCGGGGAGCGGTAAACTCATCTTT.

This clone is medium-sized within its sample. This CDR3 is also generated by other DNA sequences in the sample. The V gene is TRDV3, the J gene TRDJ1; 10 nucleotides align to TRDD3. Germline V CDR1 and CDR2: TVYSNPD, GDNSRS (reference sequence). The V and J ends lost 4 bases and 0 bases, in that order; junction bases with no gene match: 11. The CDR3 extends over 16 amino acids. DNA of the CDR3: TGTGCCTGCCCGTACTGGGGGATTGGAAACACCGATAAACTCATCTTT. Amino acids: CACPYWGIGNTDKLIF. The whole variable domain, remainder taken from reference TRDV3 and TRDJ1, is CDKVTQSSPDQTVASGSEVVLLCTYDTVYSNPDLFWYRIRPDYSFQFVFYGDNSRSEGADFTQGRFSVKHILTQKAFHLVISPVRTEDSATYYCACPYWGIGNTDKLIFGKGTRVTVEP.

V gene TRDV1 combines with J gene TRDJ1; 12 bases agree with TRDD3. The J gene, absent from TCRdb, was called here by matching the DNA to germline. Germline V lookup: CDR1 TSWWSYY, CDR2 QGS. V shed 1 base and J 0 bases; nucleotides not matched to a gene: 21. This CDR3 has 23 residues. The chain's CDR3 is CALGEQSPPPGGYGGRDTDKLIF. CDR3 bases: TGTGCTCTTGGGGAACAAAGCCCTCCCCCTGGGGGATACGGTGGACGGGACACCGATAAACTCATCTTT.

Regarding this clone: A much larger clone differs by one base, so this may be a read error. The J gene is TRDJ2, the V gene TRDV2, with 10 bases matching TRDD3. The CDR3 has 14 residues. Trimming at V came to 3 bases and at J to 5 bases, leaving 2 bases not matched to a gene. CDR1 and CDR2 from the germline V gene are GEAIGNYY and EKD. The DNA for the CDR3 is TGTGCCTGTGACCTACTGGGGGATACAGCACAACTCTTCTTT. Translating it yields CACDLLGDTAQLFF.

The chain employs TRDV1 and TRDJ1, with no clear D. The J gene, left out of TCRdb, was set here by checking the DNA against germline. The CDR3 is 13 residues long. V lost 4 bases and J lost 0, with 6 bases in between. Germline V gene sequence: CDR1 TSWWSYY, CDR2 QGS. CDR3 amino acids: CALGGFYTDKLIF. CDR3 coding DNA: TGTGCTCTTGGGGGATTTTACACCGATAAACTCATCTTT.

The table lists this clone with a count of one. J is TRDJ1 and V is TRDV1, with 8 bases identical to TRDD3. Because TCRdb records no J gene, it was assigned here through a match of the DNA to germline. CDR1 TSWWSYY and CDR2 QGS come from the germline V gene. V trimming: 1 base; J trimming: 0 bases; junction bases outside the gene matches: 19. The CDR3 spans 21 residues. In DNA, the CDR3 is TGTGCTCTTGGGGAACCGTCCCCGGGGCAAACTGGGGGGCATTACACCGATAAACTCATCTTT. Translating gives CALGEPSPGQTGGHYTDKLIF.

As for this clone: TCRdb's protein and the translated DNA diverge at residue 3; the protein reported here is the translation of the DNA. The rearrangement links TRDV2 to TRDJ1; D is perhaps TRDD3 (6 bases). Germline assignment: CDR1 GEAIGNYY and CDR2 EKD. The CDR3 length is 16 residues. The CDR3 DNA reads TGTGCCTATGACACCCTGGGGCCCCCCGAGGGCGATAAACTCATCTTT. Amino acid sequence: CAYDTLGPPEGDKLIF.

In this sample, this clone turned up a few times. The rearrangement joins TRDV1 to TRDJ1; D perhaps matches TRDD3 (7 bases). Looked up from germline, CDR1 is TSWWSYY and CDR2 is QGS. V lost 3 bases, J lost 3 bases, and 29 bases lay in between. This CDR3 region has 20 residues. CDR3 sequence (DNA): TGTGCTCTTGGGGAGCCGGATCCATTCCTAGAGCTGGGGGTAGCCGATAAACTCATCTTT. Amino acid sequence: CALGEPDPFLELGVADKLIF.

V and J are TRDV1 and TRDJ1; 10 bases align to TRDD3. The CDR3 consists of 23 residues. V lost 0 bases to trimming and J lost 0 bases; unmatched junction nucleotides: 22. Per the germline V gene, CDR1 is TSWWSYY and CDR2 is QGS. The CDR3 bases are TGTGCTCTTGGGGAACTTCGTCTCCTCCTACGCACTGGGGGATCATTTTACACCGATAAACTCATCTTT. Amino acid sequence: CALGELRLLLRTGGSFYTDKLIF.

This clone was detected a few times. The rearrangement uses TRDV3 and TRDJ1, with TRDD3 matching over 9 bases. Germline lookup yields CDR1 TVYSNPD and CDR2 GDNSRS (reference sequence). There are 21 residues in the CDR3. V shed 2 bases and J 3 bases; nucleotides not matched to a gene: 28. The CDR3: CAFGPISPTDEAGDTADKLIF. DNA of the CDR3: TGTGCCTTTGGGCCCATCTCCCCGACGGACGAGGCCGGGGATACGGCCGATAAACTCATCTTT.

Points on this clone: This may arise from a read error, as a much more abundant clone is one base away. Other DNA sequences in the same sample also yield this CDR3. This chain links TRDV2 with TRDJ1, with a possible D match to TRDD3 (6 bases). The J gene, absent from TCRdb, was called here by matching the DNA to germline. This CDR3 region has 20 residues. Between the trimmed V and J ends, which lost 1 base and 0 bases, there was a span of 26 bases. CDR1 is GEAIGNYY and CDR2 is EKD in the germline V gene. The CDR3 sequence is CACDTGGRGSTETHTDKLIF. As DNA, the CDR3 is TGTGCCTGTGACACGGGGGGCAGGGGATCCACTGAAACCCACACCGATAAACTCATCTTT.